The TCR beta chain under discussion was sequenced for a study of spatial heterogeneity in lung cancer. This clonotype was seen repeatedly, ten times or more. Time point in this sample: sample taken at primary tumor resection. Whole RNA from tumor, nontumor lung or frozen PBMC was sequenced unsorted. V lost 5 bases to trimming and J lost 7 bases, with 10 bases between them. The CDR3 consists of 12 residues. TCRdb passed the 5' RACE reads through MiXCR, listing each CDR3 protein once. The data show about 75,000 distinct CDR3 sequences, about an eighth seen once. The specimen was PBMCs, collected at surgery. The sequence came from a male donor with early-stage non-small cell lung cancer. This chain connects TRBV12-3 or TRBV12-4 to TRBJ2-3; D is possibly TRBD1 (6 bases). The chain's CDR3 is CASSPGQNTQYF. CDR3 DNA: TGTGCCAGCAGTCCGGGACAAAATACGCAGTATTTT.